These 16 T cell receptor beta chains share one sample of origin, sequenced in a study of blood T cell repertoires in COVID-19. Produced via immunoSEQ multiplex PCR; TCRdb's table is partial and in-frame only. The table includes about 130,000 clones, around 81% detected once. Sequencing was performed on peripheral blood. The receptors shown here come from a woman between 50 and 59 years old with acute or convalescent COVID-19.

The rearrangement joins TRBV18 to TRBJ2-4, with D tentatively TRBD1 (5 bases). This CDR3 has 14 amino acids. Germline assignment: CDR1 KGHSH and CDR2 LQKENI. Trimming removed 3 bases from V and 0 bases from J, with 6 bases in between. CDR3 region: CASSPDRAKNIQYF. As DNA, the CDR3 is TGTGCCAGCTCACCCGACAGAGCCAAAAACATTCAGTACTTC.

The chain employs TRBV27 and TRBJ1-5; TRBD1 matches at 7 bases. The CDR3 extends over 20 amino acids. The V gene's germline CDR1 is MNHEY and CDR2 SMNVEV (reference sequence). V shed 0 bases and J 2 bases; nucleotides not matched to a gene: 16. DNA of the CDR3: TGTGCCAGCAGTTTATCTAGTTTGACAGGGCCCCGAGGGCGCAATCAGCCCCAGCATTTT. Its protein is CASSLSSLTGPRGRNQPQHF.

This CDR3 reads CASSLDPTGNYGYTF. DNA of the CDR3: TGCGCCAGCAGCTTGGACCCAACCGGGAACTATGGCTACACCTTC. V usage is TRBV5-1 and J usage is TRBJ1-2; D is unclear. The CDR3 spans 15 residues. V was cut by 0 bases and J by 2 bases, with 11 bases left in between. Germline lookup yields CDR1 SGHRS and CDR2 YFSETQ.

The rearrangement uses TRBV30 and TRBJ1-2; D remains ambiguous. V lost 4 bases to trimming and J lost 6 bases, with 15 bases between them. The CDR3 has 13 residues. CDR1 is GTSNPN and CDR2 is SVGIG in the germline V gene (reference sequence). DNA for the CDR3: TGTGCCTGGAATGGCGGCGGTTTGCATGGCTACACCTTC. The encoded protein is CAWNGGGLHGYTF.

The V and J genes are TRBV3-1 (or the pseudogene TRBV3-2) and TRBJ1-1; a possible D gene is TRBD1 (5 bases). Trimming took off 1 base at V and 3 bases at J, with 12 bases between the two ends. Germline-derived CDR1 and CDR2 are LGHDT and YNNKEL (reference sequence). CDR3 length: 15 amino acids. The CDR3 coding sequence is TGTGCCAGCAGCCAAGTGGTTTCGGGGGACACTGAAGCTTTCTTT. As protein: CASSQVVSGDTEAFF.

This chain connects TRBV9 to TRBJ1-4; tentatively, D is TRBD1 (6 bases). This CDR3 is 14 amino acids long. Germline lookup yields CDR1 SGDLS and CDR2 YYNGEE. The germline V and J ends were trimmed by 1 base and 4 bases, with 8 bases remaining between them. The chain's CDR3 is CASSVQGINEKLFF. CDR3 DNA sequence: TGTGCCAGCAGCGTACAGGGGATTAATGAAAAACTGTTTTTT.

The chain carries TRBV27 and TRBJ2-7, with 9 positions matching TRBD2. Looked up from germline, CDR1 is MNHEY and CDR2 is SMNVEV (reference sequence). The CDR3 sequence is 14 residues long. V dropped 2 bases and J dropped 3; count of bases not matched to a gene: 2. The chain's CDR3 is CASSLGAGGYEQYF. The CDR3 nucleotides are TGTGCCAGCAGTTTAGGAGCGGGAGGCTACGAGCAGTACTTC.

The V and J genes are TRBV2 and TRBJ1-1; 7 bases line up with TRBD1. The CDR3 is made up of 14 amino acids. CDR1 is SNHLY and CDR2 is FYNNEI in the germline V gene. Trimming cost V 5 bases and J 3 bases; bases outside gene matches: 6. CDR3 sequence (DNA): TGTGCCAGCAGTTTAGACAGGGAGGACACTGAAGCTTTCTTT. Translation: CASSLDREDTEAFF.

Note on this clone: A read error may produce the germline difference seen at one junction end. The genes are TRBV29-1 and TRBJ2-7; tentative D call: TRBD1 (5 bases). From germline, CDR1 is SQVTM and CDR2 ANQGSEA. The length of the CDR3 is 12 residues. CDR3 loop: CSVEGQSYGQYF. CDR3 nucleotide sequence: TGCAGCGTTGAGGGGCAGTCTTACGGGCAGTACTTC.

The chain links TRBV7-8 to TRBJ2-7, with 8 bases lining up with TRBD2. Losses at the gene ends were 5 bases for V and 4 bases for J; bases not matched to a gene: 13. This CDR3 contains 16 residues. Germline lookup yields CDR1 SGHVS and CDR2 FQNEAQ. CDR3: CASSPPLAGGFYEQYF. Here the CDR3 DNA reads TGTGCCAGCAGCCCCCCACTGGCGGGGGGATTTTACGAGCAGTACTTC.

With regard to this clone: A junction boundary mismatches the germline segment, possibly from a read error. This CDR3 reads CSVEGRFGETQYF. The CDR3 DNA reads TGCAGCGTCGAAGGCAGGTTTGGGGAGACCCAGTACTTC. The chain combines TRBV29-1 with TRBJ2-5; D is undetermined. The germline V gene has CDR1 SQVTM and CDR2 ANQGSEA. The CDR3 length is 13 residues.

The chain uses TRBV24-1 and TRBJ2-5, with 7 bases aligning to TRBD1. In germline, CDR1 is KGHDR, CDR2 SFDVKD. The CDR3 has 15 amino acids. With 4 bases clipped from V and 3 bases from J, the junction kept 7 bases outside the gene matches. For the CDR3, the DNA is TGTGCCACCAGTGACTACCCCGGGACAGAAGAGACCCAGTACTTC. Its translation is CATSDYPGTEETQYF.

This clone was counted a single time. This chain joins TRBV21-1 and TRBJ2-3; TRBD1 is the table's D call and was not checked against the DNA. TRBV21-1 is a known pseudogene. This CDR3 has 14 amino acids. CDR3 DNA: TGTGCCAGCACTCCGGCTCAGCAGGGAGATACGCAGTATTTT. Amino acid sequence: CASTPAQQGDTQYF.

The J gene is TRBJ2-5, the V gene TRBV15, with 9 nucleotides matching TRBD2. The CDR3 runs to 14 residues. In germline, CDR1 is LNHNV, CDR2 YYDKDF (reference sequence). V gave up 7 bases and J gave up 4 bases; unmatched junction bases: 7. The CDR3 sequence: CATNSGGFGETQYF. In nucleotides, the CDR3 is TGTGCCACCAACAGCGGGGGGTTTGGAGAGACCCAGTACTTC.

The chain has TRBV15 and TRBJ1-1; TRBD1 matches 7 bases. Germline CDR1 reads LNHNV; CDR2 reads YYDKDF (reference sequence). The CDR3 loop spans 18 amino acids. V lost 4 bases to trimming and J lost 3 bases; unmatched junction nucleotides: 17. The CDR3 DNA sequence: TGTGCCACCAGCAAGAGAGGTGCAGGGGACAGTTCGTACACTGAAGCTTTCTTT. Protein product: CATSKRGAGDSSYTEAFF.

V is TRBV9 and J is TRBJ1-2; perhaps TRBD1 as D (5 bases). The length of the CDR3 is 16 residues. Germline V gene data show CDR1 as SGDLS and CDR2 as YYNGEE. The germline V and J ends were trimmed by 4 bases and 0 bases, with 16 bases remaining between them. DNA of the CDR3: TGTGCCAGCAGCCCAGGTGGGTCAGGGACTAACTATGGCTACACCTTC. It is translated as CASSPGGSGTNYGYTF.